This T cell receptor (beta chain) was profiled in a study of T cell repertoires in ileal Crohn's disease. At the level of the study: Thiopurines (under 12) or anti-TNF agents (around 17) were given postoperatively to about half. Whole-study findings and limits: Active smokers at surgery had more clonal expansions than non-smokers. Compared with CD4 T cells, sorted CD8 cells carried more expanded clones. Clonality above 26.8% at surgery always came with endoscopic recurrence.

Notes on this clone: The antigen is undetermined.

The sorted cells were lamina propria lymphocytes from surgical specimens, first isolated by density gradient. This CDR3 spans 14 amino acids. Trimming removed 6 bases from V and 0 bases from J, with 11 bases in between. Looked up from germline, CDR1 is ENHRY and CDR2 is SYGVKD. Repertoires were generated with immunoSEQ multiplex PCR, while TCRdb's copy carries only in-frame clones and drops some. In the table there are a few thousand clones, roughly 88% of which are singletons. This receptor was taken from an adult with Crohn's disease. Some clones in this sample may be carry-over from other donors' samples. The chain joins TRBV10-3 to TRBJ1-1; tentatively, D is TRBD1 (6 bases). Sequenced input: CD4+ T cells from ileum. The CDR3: CAIREGQMNTEAFF. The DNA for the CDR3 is TGTGCCATCAGGGAGGGACAAATGAACACTGAAGCTTTCTTT.